Following are 29 T cell receptor beta chains from one sample sequenced in a study of blood T cell repertoires in COVID-19. The table came from immunoSEQ multiplex PCR; TCRdb's copy has only in-frame clones and leaves some out. Seen here are about 36,000 clones, 70% to 90% observed once, and the top ten hold 35% to 50%. Sequencing was performed on peripheral blood. These receptors all come from a human donor in a cohort sampled during active or convalescent COVID-19. The donor label of this sample is uncertain.

The gene calls are TRBV7-9 and TRBJ2-1; 8 nucleotides agree with TRBD2. With V trimmed by 6 bases and J by 10 bases, 17 bases remained unmatched. CDR3 size: 16 residues. Germline V CDR1 and CDR2: SEHNR, FQNEAQ (reference sequence). CDR3 region: CASSSSSGTRVKEQFF. In nucleotides, the CDR3 is TGTGCCAGCAGTTCGAGCTCTGGGACTAGAGTCAAAGAGCAGTTCTTC.

The chain employs TRBV6-5 and TRBJ2-4; 7 bases are shared with TRBD1. CDR1 and CDR2 from the germline V gene are MNHEY and SVGAGI. The V gene end was trimmed by 5 bases and the J gene end by 5 bases; junction bases not matched to a gene: 6. This CDR3 comprises 14 residues. The CDR3, as DNA: TGTGCCAGCAGTACGGGACAGAGCCAAAACATTCAGTACTTC. Its protein is CASSTGQSQNIQYF.

The gene calls are TRBV3-1 (or the pseudogene TRBV3-2) and TRBJ2-3; D is unresolved. This CDR3 spans 14 amino acids. Germline V gene lookup returns CDR1 LGHDT and CDR2 YNNKEL (reference sequence). Trimming removed 1 base from V and 4 bases from J, with 9 bases in between. Here the CDR3 DNA reads TGTGCCAGCAGCCAAGCAGTTTCCTCAGATACGCAGTATTTT. Residues: CASSQAVSSDTQYF.

This chain joins TRBV11-2 and TRBJ2-7; D gene ambiguous. CDR3 size: 14 residues. Trimming removed 4 bases from V and 6 bases from J, with 16 bases in between. CDR1 SGHAT and CDR2 FQNNGV come from the germline V gene. The CDR3 nucleotides read TGTGCCAGCAGCTCTAGAACGGTGTTTAGCGAGCAGTACTTC. It encodes CASSSRTVFSEQYF.

In this sample, this clone turned up a few times. This sequence joins TRBV7-9 and TRBJ2-7, with 11 bases lining up with TRBD2. The germline V gene encodes CDR1 SEHNR and CDR2 FQNEAQ (reference sequence). This CDR3 region has 17 residues. Trimming took 4 bases from V and 4 from J; bases not matched to a gene: 12. CDR3 nucleotide sequence: TGTGCCAGCAGCTCCGGGACTAGCGGTGTCCGGGGGTACGAGCAGTACTTC. Translation gives CASSSGTSGVRGYEQYF.

This rearrangement joins TRBV3-1 (or the pseudogene TRBV3-2) to TRBJ1-6; unclear D gene. This CDR3 is built from 16 residues. CDR1 and CDR2 (germline): LGHDT, YNNKEL (reference sequence). V lost 3 bases and J 0 bases, leaving 9 bases between the germline ends. The DNA for the CDR3 is TGTGCCAGCAGCCAGTCCCTGAGCTCCTATAATTCACCCCTCCACTTT. Translation gives CASSQSLSSYNSPLHF.

This sequence joins TRBV7-2 and TRBJ2-3; TRBD2 agrees at 11 bases. Losses at the gene ends were 5 bases for V and 5 bases for J; bases not matched to a gene: 6. CDR1 and CDR2 from the germline V gene are SGHTA and FQGNSA. The CDR3 spans 15 residues. The CDR3 DNA sequence: TGTGCCAGCAGCCCATCCGGGACTAGCGGAGATACGCAGTATTTT. Translating gives CASSPSGTSGDTQYF.

The genes are TRBV12-3 or TRBV12-4 and TRBJ1-1; 9 bases agree with TRBD1. This CDR3 spans 13 amino acids. The V gene end was trimmed by 6 bases and the J gene end by 8 bases; junction bases not matched to a gene: 7. The CDR3, as DNA: TGTGCCAGCAGGCCCGGGACAGGGAGGGAAGCTTTCTTT. Translating it yields CASRPGTGREAFF.

This chain links TRBV6-5 with TRBJ1-1; TRBD1 aligns across 8 bases. The junction had 4 bases not matched to a gene; V was cut back by 7 bases and J by 3 bases. This CDR3 contains 13 residues. Germline assignment: CDR1 MNHEY and CDR2 SVGAGI. The DNA of the CDR3 is TGTGCCAGCACCTACAGGGGGGACACTGAAGCTTTCTTT. Translating gives CASTYRGDTEAFF.

The rearrangement uses TRBV19 and TRBJ2-1, with 7 bases fitting TRBD2. Germline V gene lookup returns CDR1 LNHDA and CDR2 SQIVND (reference sequence). The V segment lost 5 bases and the J segment 12 bases; nucleotides outside the gene matches: 13. The CDR3 consists of 14 residues. CDR3 sequence: CASSSAGTTNWQFF. In DNA, the CDR3 is TGTGCCAGTAGTTCGGCCGGGACTACCAATTGGCAGTTCTTC.

The chain joins TRBV27 to TRBJ1-1; tentatively, D is TRBD1 (5 bases). Between the trimmed V and J ends, which lost 5 bases and 0 bases, there was a span of 19 bases. CDR1 and CDR2 (germline): MNHEY, SMNVEV (reference sequence). The CDR3 extends over 17 amino acids. DNA for the CDR3: TGTGCCAGCAGTAGCGGGGTTACACAGGCCATGAACACTGAAGCTTTCTTT. The encoded protein is CASSSGVTQAMNTEAFF.

This chain joins TRBV4-2 and TRBJ1-5; the match to TRBD1 covers 10 bases. There are 16 residues in the CDR3. V lost 4 bases and J lost 2; bases outside the gene matches: 5. Germline lookup yields CDR1 LGHNA and CDR2 YNFKEQ. CDR3 sequence (DNA): TGTGCCAGCAGCCGCGGGACAGGGGAAGGCAATCAGCCCCAGCATTTT. Protein: CASSRGTGEGNQPQHF.

The rearrangement uses TRBV24-1 and TRBJ2-3, with a tentative D call TRBD2 (5 bases). V dropped 5 bases and J dropped 6 bases, with 20 bases sitting between them. The CDR3 covers 16 residues. Germline values: CDR1 KGHDR, CDR2 SFDVKD. In DNA form, the CDR3 reads TGTGCCACCAGTGCAGGACGGGTCGGCCCGGGGGATACGCAGTATTTT. This sequence encodes CATSAGRVGPGDTQYF.

With respect to this clone: The junction departs from the called germline gene at one end, perhaps through a read error. The genes are TRBV7-7 and TRBJ2-2, with a weak D call TRBD2 (7 bases). The CDR3 extends over 18 amino acids. Germline V gene lookup returns CDR1 SSHAT and CDR2 FNYEAQ (reference sequence). The CDR3 region has the DNA TGTGCTAGCAGCCAGCGGAGGGGGGCTAGCGGCATCACCGGGGAGCTGTTTTTT. Translation gives CASSQRRGASGITGELFF.

The genes are TRBV6-4 and TRBJ1-2; tentative D call: TRBD1 (5 bases). The CDR3 is made up of 14 amino acids. Germline values: CDR1 MRHNA, CDR2 SNTAGT. V lost 5 bases and J lost 0, with 10 bases in between. CDR3 coding DNA: TGTGCCAGCAGTCCCAGGGCAACTAACTATGGCTACACCTTC. This translates into CASSPRATNYGYTF.

The V and J genes are TRBV4-3 and TRBJ2-1; 12 nucleotides line up with TRBD2. Germline V gene lookup returns CDR1 LGHNA and CDR2 YSLEER. This CDR3 has 17 amino acids. With 4 bases clipped from V and 6 bases from J, the junction kept 10 bases outside the gene matches. The DNA of the CDR3 is TGCGCCAGCAGCCCCCTAGCGGGAGGGCCCCTCTTCAATGAGCAGTTCTTC. Translated: CASSPLAGGPLFNEQFF.

J is TRBJ2-7 and V is TRBV29-1; TRBD1 agrees at 7 bases. V gave up 5 bases and J gave up 4 bases; unmatched junction bases: 2. The V gene's germline CDR1 is SQVTM and CDR2 ANQGSEA. CDR3 length: 11 residues. CDR3 sequence (DNA): TGCAGCGTTTGGACAGGATACGAGCAGTACTTC. It translates to CSVWTGYEQYF.

The rearrangement joins TRBV11-2 to TRBJ1-1; TRBD1 might be the D (5 bases). This CDR3 comprises 13 residues. Per the germline V gene, CDR1 is SGHAT and CDR2 is FQNNGV. Deletions cut 5 bases from V and 1 base from J, with 8 bases between. CDR3 coding DNA: TGTGCCAGCAGCCTACAGGCGAACACTGAAGCTTTCTTT. Translated: CASSLQANTEAFF.

V and J are TRBV30 and TRBJ1-4; 11 nucleotides line up with TRBD1. The CDR3 is 14 residues long. In germline, CDR1 is GTSNPN, CDR2 SVGIG (reference sequence). J gave up 8 bases and V 5 bases, and 7 bases lay outside the gene matches. The CDR3 sequence is CAWGMGQGGEKLFF. Written as DNA, the CDR3 is TGTGCCTGGGGGATGGGACAGGGGGGCGAAAAACTGTTTTTT.

The chain is built from TRBV2 and TRBJ2-3; 11 bases line up with TRBD2. The CDR3 sequence is 16 residues long. The V gene's germline CDR1 is SNHLY and CDR2 FYNNEI. J lost 2 bases, V lost 8 bases, and 9 bases had no gene match. For the CDR3, the DNA is TGTGCCAGCGGCGCCGGGACTAGCGGTAACACAGATACGCAGTATTTT. Protein product: CASGAGTSGNTDTQYF.

The J gene is TRBJ2-3, the V gene TRBV28; 7 bases are a match to TRBD1. The ends lost 10 bases at V and 6 bases at J; junction bases unmatched: 7. Per the germline V gene, CDR1 is MDHEN and CDR2 is SYDVKM. This CDR3 has 12 amino acids. DNA for the CDR3: TGTGCCACCAAACAGGGGATCGATACGCAGTATTTT. Residues: CATKQGIDTQYF.

This clone was counted only a few times. The chain recombines TRBV6-6 with TRBJ1-2; TRBD1 aligns across 7 bases. Losses at the gene ends were 4 bases for V and 4 bases for J; bases not matched to a gene: 9. Germline V gene data show CDR1 as MNHNY and CDR2 as SVGAGI (reference sequence). The CDR3 has 15 residues. CDR3 coding DNA: TGTGCCAGCAGTTCAAGACAGGGATCGGTCTATGGCTACACCTTC. Amino acid sequence: CASSSRQGSVYGYTF.

This sequence joins TRBV10-3 and TRBJ1-2; possible D gene TRBD1, 6 bases. Trimming took 2 bases from V and 3 from J, leaving 7 bases between them. CDR1 is ENHRY and CDR2 is SYGVKD in the germline V gene. The CDR3 spans 13 residues. The chain's CDR3 is CAISEAGDYGYTF. The CDR3 bases are TGTGCCATCAGTGAGGCAGGGGACTATGGCTACACCTTC.

The V and J genes are TRBV28 and TRBJ2-6, with TRBD1 identical over 7 bases. V lost 10 bases to trimming and J lost 1 base; unmatched junction nucleotides: 4. The CDR3 spans 14 residues. CDR1 is MDHEN and CDR2 is SYDVKM in the germline V gene. The CDR3 sequence: CATRDRSGANVLTF. The CDR3 nucleotides are TGTGCCACCCGGGACAGATCTGGGGCCAACGTCCTGACTTTC.

The chain has TRBV30 and TRBJ1-1; the match to TRBD1 covers 8 bases. V lost 0 bases and J lost 6; bases outside the gene matches: 9. Germline CDR1 and CDR2: GTSNPN and SVGIG (reference sequence). This CDR3 is 15 amino acids long. CDR3 protein: CAWSVAGQVGPEAFF. The CDR3 DNA reads as TGTGCCTGGAGTGTAGCGGGACAGGTGGGTCCTGAAGCTTTCTTT.

This sequence joins TRBV29-1 and TRBJ1-1, with 7 positions matching TRBD1. The V gene end was trimmed by 7 bases and the J gene end by 1 base; junction bases not matched to a gene: 9. This CDR3 is 14 amino acids long. In germline, CDR1 is SQVTM, CDR2 ANQGSEA. CDR3 amino acids: CSAIRQGSNTEAFF. Here the CDR3 DNA reads TGCAGCGCCATAAGACAGGGATCGAACACTGAAGCTTTCTTT.

The chain has TRBV6-2 or TRBV6-3 and TRBJ2-7; D is possibly TRBD1 (6 bases). Germline CDR1 is MNHEY and CDR2 is SVGEGT. The CDR3 extends over 15 amino acids. The ends were cut back, 6 bases at V and 0 bases at J, with 15 bases in the middle. The CDR3 protein is CASSYTGSSSYEQYF. The CDR3 coding sequence is TGTGCCAGCAGCTATACAGGGAGTAGCTCCTACGAGCAGTACTTC.

This clone came up a few times. This chain uses TRBV24-1 with TRBJ2-5, with 11 bases fitting TRBD1. This CDR3 has 14 residues. The junction had 0 bases not matched to a gene; V was cut back by 3 bases and J by 4 bases. Germline V CDR1 and CDR2: KGHDR, SFDVKD. The CDR3 is CATSDGQGAETQYF. CDR3 in DNA: TGTGCCACCAGTGATGGACAGGGGGCAGAGACCCAGTACTTC.

The J gene is TRBJ1-4, the V gene TRBV2; TRBD1 aligns across 10 bases. Germline CDR1 SNHLY, CDR2 FYNNEI. CDR3 length: 14 residues. The V gene end was trimmed by 9 bases and the J gene end by 5 bases; junction bases not matched to a gene: 6. Here the CDR3 reads CASCRDRGNEKLFF. The CDR3 region has the DNA TGTGCCAGTTGCCGGGACAGGGGAAATGAAAAACTGTTTTTT. Using reference TRBV2 and TRBJ1-4 for the parts outside the CDR3, the full variable domain is EPEVTQTPSHQVTQMGQEVILRCVPISNHLYFYWYRQILGQKVEFLVSFYNNEISEKSEIFDDQFSVERPDGSNFTLKIRSTKLEDSAMYFCASCRDRGNEKLFFGSGTQLSVL.